Presented here are 15 T cell receptor beta chains from one specimen sequenced in a study of vaccination and CD4 T cells after COVID-19. Documented treatment: roughly 11-day PBMC culture with coronavirus spike peptide pools or control peptides (ViraFEST assay). Which antigens these TCRs recognize remains unknown. Cultured CD4+ T cell DNA underwent sequencing with the Oncomine TCR Beta short-read assay. MiXCR, applied by TCRdb to the PCR reads, yields one record per CDR3 protein. The data show approximately 14,000 distinct CDR3 sequences, approximately 55% seen once. The sequencing input was CD4+ T cells from blood, cultured in vitro. All receptors come from a human donor who had recovered from COVID-19.

The chain employs TRBV11-1 and TRBJ2-3; tentatively, D is TRBD2 (6 bases). The CDR3 consists of 15 residues. Trimming pared 5 bases from V and 4 bases from J, leaving 16 bases between. Germline CDR1 reads SGHAT; CDR2 reads FQDESV (reference sequence). The CDR3 region is CASSPRSGGPDTQYF. In DNA form, the CDR3 reads TGTGCCAGCAGCCCCCGTAGCGGAGGACCAGATACGCAGTATTTT.

This clonotype was seen a few times. This rearrangement joins TRBV19 to TRBJ1-6, with 10 bases aligning to TRBD1. The CDR3 has 16 residues. Germline CDR1 is LNHDA and CDR2 is SQIVND (reference sequence). V was clipped by 3 bases and J by 7 bases; unmatched bases: 6. Here the CDR3 DNA reads TGTGCCAGTAGTATCGGTTGGGGACAGGGGAATTCACCCCTCCACTTT. Amino acid sequence: CASSIGWGQGNSPLHF.

This clonotype has more than one count but fewer than ten. The V and J genes are TRBV30 and TRBJ1-5; 9 bases map to TRBD1. The germline V gene encodes CDR1 GTSNPN and CDR2 SVGIG (reference sequence). J lost 7 bases, V lost 3 bases, and 10 bases had no gene match. The CDR3 runs 15 residues. This CDR3 reads CAWRGSGQGSQPQHF. CDR3 nucleotides: TGTGCCTGGAGGGGTTCGGGACAGGGATCCCAGCCCCAGCATTTT.

This clonotype was observed a few times. V gene TRBV4-1 combines with J gene TRBJ2-7; 10 nucleotides align to TRBD2. V lost 4 bases, J lost 5 bases, and 14 bases stayed unmatched. CDR1 MGHRA and CDR2 YSYEKL come from the germline V gene. This CDR3 is built from 17 residues. The CDR3 reads CASSPTRLAGAPNEQYF. The CDR3 DNA follows: TGCGCCAGCAGCCCAACCCGGCTAGCGGGAGCCCCCAACGAGCAGTACTTC.

The chain couples TRBV15 to TRBJ2-1, with D tentatively TRBD2 (6 bases). The CDR3 covers 13 residues. The V gene lost 4 bases and the J gene lost 9 bases, with 13 bases spanning the gap. Germline V gives CDR1 LNHNV, CDR2 YYDKDF (reference sequence). CDR3 region: CATSTRLGSEQFF. The CDR3 nucleotides read TGTGCCACCAGCACACGACTAGGTTCTGAGCAGTTCTTC.

This clonotype was seen a few times. The chain is built from TRBV27 and TRBJ1-5; no clear D gene. Germline-derived CDR1 and CDR2 are MNHEY and SMNVEV (reference sequence). Trimming cost V 5 bases and J 2 bases, with 7 bases left between them. CDR3 length: 13 residues. CDR3 in amino acids: CASSQTGNQPQHF. CDR3 bases: TGTGCCAGCAGTCAGACGGGCAATCAGCCCCAGCATTTT.

The genes are TRBV6-2 or TRBV6-3 and TRBJ2-2, with 7 positions matching TRBD1. With V trimmed by 6 bases and J by 1 base, 11 bases remained unmatched. Germline CDR1 MNHEY, CDR2 SVGEGT. This CDR3 region has 17 residues. The CDR3 region is CASRTRIRTGNTGELFF. The CDR3 DNA sequence: TGTGCCAGCAGAACCCGAATCAGGACAGGGAACACCGGGGAGCTGTTTTTT.

This clonotype was counted only a few times. The rearrangement links TRBV5-8 to TRBJ2-7; D gene uncertain. V was trimmed by 0 bases and J by 2 bases, leaving 6 bases between them. Germline loops: CDR1 SGHTS, CDR2 YDEGEE. The CDR3 contains 13 residues. Written as DNA, the CDR3 is TGTGCCAGCAGCTTGGTACGGACCTACGAGCAGTACTTC. This gives the protein CASSLVRTYEQYF.

This chain links TRBV5-4 with TRBJ2-3; 7 bases are a match to TRBD1. The CDR3 is made up of 14 amino acids. Looked up from germline, CDR1 is SGHNT and CDR2 is YYREEE (reference sequence). The V and J ends lost 4 bases and 1 base, in that order; junction bases with no gene match: 3. The CDR3, as DNA: TGTGCCAGCAGCGTGGGACAGCGCACAGATACGCAGTATTTT. Protein sequence: CASSVGQRTDTQYF.

This sequence joins TRBV19 and TRBJ2-3; D is possibly TRBD2 (5 bases). The germline V gene encodes CDR1 LNHDA and CDR2 SQIVND (reference sequence). With 8 bases removed from V and 0 bases from J, the gap between germline ends came to 9 bases. This CDR3 region has 13 residues. The CDR3 region is CASGLGSTDTQYF. The CDR3 coding sequence is TGTGCCAGTGGACTGGGGAGCACAGATACGCAGTATTTT.

The V call is TRBV19, the J call TRBJ2-3, with D tentatively TRBD1 (6 bases). V lost 5 bases, J lost 0 bases, and 9 bases lay in between. The CDR3 is 14 amino acids. In germline, CDR1 is LNHDA, CDR2 SQIVND (reference sequence). CDR3 amino acids: CASSADRSTDTQYF. CDR3 DNA: TGTGCCAGTAGTGCCGACAGGAGCACAGATACGCAGTATTTT.

The chain uses TRBV11-2 and TRBJ2-1; weak D call: TRBD1 (6 bases). V shed 5 bases and J shed 8 bases, with 13 bases lying between them. There are 13 residues in the CDR3. Germline V CDR1 and CDR2: SGHAT, FQNNGV. The CDR3 coding sequence is TGTGCCAGCAGCGTAACAGGGTGGTATGAGCAGTTCTTC. It codes for CASSVTGWYEQFF.

The chain joins TRBV27 to TRBJ1-2; the D is unclear. CDR3 length: 14 amino acids. The germline gives CDR1 MNHEY, CDR2 SMNVEV (reference sequence). The V and J ends lost 2 bases and 1 base respectively, with 8 bases between them. The CDR3 protein is CASSLTALNYGYTF. CDR3 DNA sequence: TGTGCCAGCAGTTTAACTGCTCTTAACTATGGCTACACCTTC.

This clonotype is deemed large (0.1 to 1%). The chain joins TRBV18 to TRBJ1-5; D is undetermined. The germline gives CDR1 KGHSH, CDR2 LQKENI. The CDR3 spans 13 residues. The germline V and J ends were trimmed by 3 bases and 5 bases, with 8 bases remaining between them. DNA of the CDR3: TGTGCCAGCTCACCGAGTATAGATCAGCCCCAGCATTTT. It is translated as CASSPSIDQPQHF.

This clonotype was seen a handful of times. The CDR3: CASSLGGTGNRADTQYF. The CDR3 DNA reads as TGTGCCAGCAGTTTAGGAGGGACAGGTAACCGGGCAGATACGCAGTATTTT. The genes are TRBV28 and TRBJ2-3; TRBD1 matches at 8 bases. There are 17 residues in the CDR3. The V segment lost 2 bases and the J segment 4 bases; nucleotides outside the gene matches: 11. From germline, CDR1 is MDHEN and CDR2 SYDVKM.